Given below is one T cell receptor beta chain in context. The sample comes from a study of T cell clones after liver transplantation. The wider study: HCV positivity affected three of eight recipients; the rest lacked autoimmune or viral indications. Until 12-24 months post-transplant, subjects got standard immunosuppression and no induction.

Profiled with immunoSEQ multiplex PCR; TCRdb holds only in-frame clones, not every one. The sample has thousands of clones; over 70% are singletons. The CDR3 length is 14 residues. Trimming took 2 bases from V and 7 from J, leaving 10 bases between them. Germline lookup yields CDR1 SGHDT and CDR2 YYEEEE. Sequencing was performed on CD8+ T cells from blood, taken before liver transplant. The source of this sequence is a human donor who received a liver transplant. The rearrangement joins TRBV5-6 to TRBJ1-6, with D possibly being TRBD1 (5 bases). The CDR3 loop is CASSFGHPNSPLHF. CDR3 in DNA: TGTGCCAGCAGCTTCGGACACCCGAATTCACCCCTCCACTTT.